This T cell receptor (beta chain) was identified during a study of OX40 agonist ivuxolimab in advanced cancers. As for the study more broadly: Ivuxolimab was a fully human IgG2 agonistic monoclonal antibody targeting the costimulatory receptor OX40 (CD134). Intravenous ivuxolimab was administered to patients every 2 weeks at six dose levels: 0.01, 0.1, 0.3, 1.5, 3 and 10 mg/kg. Among the roughly 54 dose-escalation patients, 19 had hepatocellular carcinoma, roughly 15 melanoma, 9 renal cell carcinoma and 9 head and neck cancer. In the dose-escalation cohort, over 65% of patients were male, and the mean age was about 55 years, with a range of about 23 to 85. Prior anti-PD-1, anti-PD-L1 or anti-CTLA-4 therapy was permitted, and checkpoint inhibitors had been received by about 44% of dose-escalation patients. Partial responses were achieved by three dose-escalation patients, of whom one had hepatocellular carcinoma and two had cutaneous melanoma. Peripheral TCRbeta sequencing was intended to test whether TCR sequence diversity was altered and clonal T-cell expansion was caused by ivuxolimab. The monotherapy dose-escalation portion (N = 52 patients) of the phase I ivuxolimab trial is reported in the paper.

Paper-wide results and their limitations: In partial responders in the 0.1-3.0 mg/kg groups, normalized peripheral clonal expansion was found to be among the lowest, especially among CD8+ T cells. At doses of 0.1 to 3.0 mg/kg, clonal expansion of both CD4+ and CD8+ blood T cells was observed from baseline to week 6. Low levels of normalized T-cell clonal expansion were also seen in some patients who did not respond. The antigen specificity of the peripheral T cells that underwent clonal expansion was not determined. After ivuxolimab, more expanded clones were found on average in CD8+ T cells than in CD4+ T cells.

On this clone: This receptor's antigen is unknown. Base qualities are not at hand, and no much larger clone is one base apart.

For this chain, trimming is 0 bases at the V end and 3 bases at the J end, and the number of junction bases without a gene match is 0. The germline V gene gives CDR1 as SGHRS and CDR2 as YFSETQ. From its cysteine to its phenylalanine, the CDR3 spans 15 amino acids. The retained sequence is limited to the CDR3, 45 bases, with the frame set at the first base. The trial excluded patients who had a history of autoimmune disease or were on systemic immunosuppression. Peripheral blood for TCR sequencing was drawn from every dose cohort at baseline, at cycle 4 day 1 and at cycle 7 day 1. Samples came from an open-label, multicenter, first-in-human phase I dose-escalation trial of ivuxolimab. The trial enrolled adults with locally advanced or metastatic head and neck squamous cell, hepatocellular, melanoma or renal cell carcinoma. Before TCR sequencing, CD4+ T cells and CD8+ T cells from peripheral blood were sorted into separate populations.

For sequencing of the TCRbeta CDR3 region, genomic DNA was extracted from the sorted cells. The immunoSEQ Assay was used for sequencing of TCRbeta CDR3 regions. The source is immuneACCESS, and TCRdb retained only in-frame sequences with V and J called. Part of the clones is not carried over; for the studies checked, unresolved V genes explain less than half of this, and the remainder is unexplained. This sample has about 69,000 clones in its table, and 80% to 90% of those were observed once. Jointly, the top ten make up over 3% of the sample. The rearranged chain carries TRBV5-1 and TRBJ1-1; 12 central bases correspond to TRBD1. Here the sequenced sample was CD4+ or CD8+ T cells sorted from blood, taken in a trial of the OX40 agonist ivuxolimab. The receptor comes from an adult with an advanced solid tumor such as melanoma, head and neck, liver or kidney cancer. The nucleotides are TGCGCCAGCAGCTTGGGGGACAGGGGGCACACTGAAGCTTTCTTT. The resulting protein is CASSLGDRGHTEAFF.